This T cell receptor beta chain comes out of a study of cytomegalovirus exposure and HLA in healthy donors. The PCR contained 60 Vbeta and 13 Jbeta primers. Assay used: immunoSEQ multiplex PCR; TCRdb lists only in-frame clones, some missing. The sample gives nearly 110,000 clones, roughly three quarters of which show up once; about 2.5% is in the top ten. Whole-study findings and limits: Reported results showed that the classifier diagnosed cytomegalovirus status with high specificity and sensitivity. Likely technical artifact: a cluster of highly shared sequence variants. Investigators reported fewer than 200 TCR beta chains as tied to cytomegalovirus.

This clone was counted between two and nine times. The antigen is undetermined. Per germline, CDR1 SGHRS and CDR2 YFSETQ. This CDR3 is 16 amino acids long. The ends lost 0 bases at V and 0 bases at J; junction bases unmatched: 5. The sequence came from a man aged 18 to 29 in good health and CMV-seronegative. The V gene is TRBV5-1, the J gene TRBJ1-1; TRBD1 agrees at 7 bases. The sample was PBMCs. CDR3 residues: CASSLAGTVMNTEAFF. The CDR3 region has the DNA TGCGCCAGCAGCTTGGCGGGGACAGTCATGAACACTGAAGCTTTCTTT.